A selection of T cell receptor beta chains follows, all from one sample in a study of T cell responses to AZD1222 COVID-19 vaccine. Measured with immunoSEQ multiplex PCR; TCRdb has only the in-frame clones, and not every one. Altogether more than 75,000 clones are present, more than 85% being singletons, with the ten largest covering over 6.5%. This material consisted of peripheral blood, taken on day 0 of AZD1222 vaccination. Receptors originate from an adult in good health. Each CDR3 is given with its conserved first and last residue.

CDR3 protein: CASSPLAGGQETQYF
J gene: TRBJ2-5
V gene: TRBV5-1

CDR3 protein: CAISERADYGYTF
J gene: TRBJ1-2
V gene: TRBV10-3

CDR3 protein: CASRDRAGEKLFF
J gene: TRBJ1-4
V gene: TRBV2

CDR3 protein: CASSLAVGTAYEQYF
J gene: TRBJ2-7
V gene: TRBV5-1

CDR3 protein: CASSLGKEKLFF
J gene: TRBJ1-4
V gene: TRBV5-6

CDR3 protein: CASSFPGETQYF
J gene: TRBJ2-5
V gene: TRBV7-3

CDR3 protein: CASSGQSYGYTF
J gene: TRBJ1-2
V gene: TRBV19

CDR3 protein: CASSQDKNQPQHF
J gene: TRBJ1-5
V gene: TRBV4-3

CDR3 protein: CASSPLPLGQPQHF
J gene: TRBJ1-5
V gene: TRBV7-2

CDR3 protein: CASSQVGRREAFF
J gene: TRBJ1-1
V gene: TRBV3-1/TRBV3-2

CDR3 protein: CASSQGQGAFYGYTF
J gene: TRBJ1-2
V gene: TRBV7-2

CDR3 protein: CASSLRTGGSEAFF
J gene: TRBJ1-1
V gene: TRBV7-8

CDR3 protein: CASSAQGATNEKLFF
J gene: TRBJ1-4
V gene: TRBV28

CDR3 protein: CASSLGLAGSADTQYF
J gene: TRBJ2-3
V gene: TRBV5-1

CDR3 protein: CSVAGNDEKLFF
J gene: TRBJ1-4
V gene: TRBV29-1

CDR3 protein: CASRDVIGNTIYF
J gene: TRBJ1-3
V gene: TRBV5-1

CDR3 protein: CASSPLGRDPNNEQFF
J gene: TRBJ2-1
V gene: TRBV6-2/TRBV6-3

CDR3 protein: CASSSQGGELFF
J gene: TRBJ1-4
V gene: TRBV7-2